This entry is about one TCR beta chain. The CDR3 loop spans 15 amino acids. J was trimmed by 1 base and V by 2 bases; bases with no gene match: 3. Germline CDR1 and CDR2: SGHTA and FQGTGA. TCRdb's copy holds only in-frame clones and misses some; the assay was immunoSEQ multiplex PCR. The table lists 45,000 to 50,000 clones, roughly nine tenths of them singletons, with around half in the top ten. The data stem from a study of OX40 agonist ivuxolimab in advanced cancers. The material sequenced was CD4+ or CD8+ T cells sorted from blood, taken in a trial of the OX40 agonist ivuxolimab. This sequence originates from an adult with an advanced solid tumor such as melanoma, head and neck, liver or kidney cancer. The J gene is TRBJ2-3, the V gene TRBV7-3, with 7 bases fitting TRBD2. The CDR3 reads CASSLRLAGTDTQYF. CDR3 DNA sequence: TGTGCCAGCAGCTTACGCCTAGCGGGCACAGATACGCAGTATTTT.